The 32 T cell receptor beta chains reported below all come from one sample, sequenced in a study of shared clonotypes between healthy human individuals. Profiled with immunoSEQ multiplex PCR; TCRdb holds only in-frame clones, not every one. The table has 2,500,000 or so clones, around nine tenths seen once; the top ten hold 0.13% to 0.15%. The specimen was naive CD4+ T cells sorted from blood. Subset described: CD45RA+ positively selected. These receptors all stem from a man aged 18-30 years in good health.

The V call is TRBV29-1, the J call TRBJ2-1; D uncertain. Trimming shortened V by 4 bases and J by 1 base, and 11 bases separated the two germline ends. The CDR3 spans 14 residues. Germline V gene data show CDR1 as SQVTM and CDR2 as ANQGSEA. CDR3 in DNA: TGCAGCGTTGGCTCGGCCTTTTCCTACAATGAGCAGTTCTTC. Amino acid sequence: CSVGSAFSYNEQFF.

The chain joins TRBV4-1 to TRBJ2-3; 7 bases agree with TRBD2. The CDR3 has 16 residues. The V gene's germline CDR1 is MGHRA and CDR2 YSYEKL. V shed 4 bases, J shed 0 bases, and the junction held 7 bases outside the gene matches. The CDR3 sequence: CASSRGTGGSTDTQYF. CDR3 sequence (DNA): TGCGCCAGCAGCCGAGGTACGGGGGGAAGCACAGATACGCAGTATTTT.

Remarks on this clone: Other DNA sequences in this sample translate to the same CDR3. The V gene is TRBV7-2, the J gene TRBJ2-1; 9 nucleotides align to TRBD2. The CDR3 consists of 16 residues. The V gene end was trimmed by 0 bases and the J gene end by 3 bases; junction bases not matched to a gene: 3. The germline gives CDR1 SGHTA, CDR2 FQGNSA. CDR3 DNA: TGTGCCAGCAGCTTAGCCGGAGCGGGAGGCTACAATGAGCAGTTCTTC. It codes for CASSLAGAGGYNEQFF.

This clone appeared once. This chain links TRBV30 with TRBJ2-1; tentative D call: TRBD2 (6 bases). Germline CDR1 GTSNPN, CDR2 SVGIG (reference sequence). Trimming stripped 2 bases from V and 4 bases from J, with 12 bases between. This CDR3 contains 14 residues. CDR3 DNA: TGTGCCTGGAGTAGTCTAGCGCAGTACAATGAGCAGTTCTTC. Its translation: CAWSSLAQYNEQFF.

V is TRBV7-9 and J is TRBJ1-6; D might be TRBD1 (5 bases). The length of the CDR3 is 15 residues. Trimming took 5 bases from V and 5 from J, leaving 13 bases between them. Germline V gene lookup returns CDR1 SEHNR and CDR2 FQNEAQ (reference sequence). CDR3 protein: CASSGTGPNNSPLHF. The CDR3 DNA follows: TGTGCCAGCAGCGGGACGGGACCGAATAATTCACCCCTCCACTTT.

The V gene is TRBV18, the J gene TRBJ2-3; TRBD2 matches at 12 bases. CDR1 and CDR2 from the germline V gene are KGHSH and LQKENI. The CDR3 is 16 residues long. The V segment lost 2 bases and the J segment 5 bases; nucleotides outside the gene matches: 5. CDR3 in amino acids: CASSPALAGGQDTQYF. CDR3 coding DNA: TGTGCCAGCTCACCAGCGCTAGCGGGGGGGCAAGATACGCAGTATTTT.

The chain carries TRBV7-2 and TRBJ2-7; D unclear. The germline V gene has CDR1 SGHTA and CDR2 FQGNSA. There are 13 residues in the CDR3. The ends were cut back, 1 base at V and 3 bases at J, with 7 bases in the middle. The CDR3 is CASSLDYGYEQYF. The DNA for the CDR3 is TGTGCCAGCAGCTTAGACTACGGCTACGAGCAGTACTTC.

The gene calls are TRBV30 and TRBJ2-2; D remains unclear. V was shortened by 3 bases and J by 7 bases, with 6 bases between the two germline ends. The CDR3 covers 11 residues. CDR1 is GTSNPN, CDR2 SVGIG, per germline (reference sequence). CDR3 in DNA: TGTGCCTGGAGCCGAGTCGGGGAGCTGTTTTTT. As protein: CAWSRVGELFF.

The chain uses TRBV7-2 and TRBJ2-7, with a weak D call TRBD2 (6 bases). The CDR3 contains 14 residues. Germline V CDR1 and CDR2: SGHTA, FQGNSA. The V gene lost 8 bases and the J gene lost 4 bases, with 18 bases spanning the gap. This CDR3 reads CASGNLGLTYEQYF. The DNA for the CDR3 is TGTGCCAGCGGCAACCTGGGACTCACGTACGAGCAGTACTTC.

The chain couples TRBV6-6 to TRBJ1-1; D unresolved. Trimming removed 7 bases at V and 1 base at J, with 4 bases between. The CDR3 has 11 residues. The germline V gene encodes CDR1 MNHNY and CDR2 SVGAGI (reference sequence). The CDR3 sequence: CASNGNTEAFF. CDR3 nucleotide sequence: TGTGCCAGCAACGGGAACACTGAAGCTTTCTTT.

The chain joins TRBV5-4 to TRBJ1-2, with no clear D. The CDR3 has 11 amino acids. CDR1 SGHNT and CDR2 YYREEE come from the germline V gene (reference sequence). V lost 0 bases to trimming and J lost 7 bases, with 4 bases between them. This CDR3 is CASSLGTGYTF. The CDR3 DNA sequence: TGTGCCAGCAGCTTGGGTACTGGCTACACCTTC.

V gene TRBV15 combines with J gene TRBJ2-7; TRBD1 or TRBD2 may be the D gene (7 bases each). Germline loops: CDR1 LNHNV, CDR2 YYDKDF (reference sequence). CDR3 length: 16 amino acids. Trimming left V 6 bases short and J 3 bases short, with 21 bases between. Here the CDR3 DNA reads TGTGCCACCAGTCAGGGGGGAGGGACACTGGGCTACGAGCAGTACTTC. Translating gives CATSQGGGTLGYEQYF. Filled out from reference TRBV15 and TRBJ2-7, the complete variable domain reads DAMVIQNPRYQVTQFGKPVTLSCSQTLNHNVMYWYQQKSSQAPKLLFHYYDKDFNNEADTPDNFQSRRPNTSFCFLDIRSPGLGDTAMYLCATSQGGGTLGYEQYFGPGTRLTVT.

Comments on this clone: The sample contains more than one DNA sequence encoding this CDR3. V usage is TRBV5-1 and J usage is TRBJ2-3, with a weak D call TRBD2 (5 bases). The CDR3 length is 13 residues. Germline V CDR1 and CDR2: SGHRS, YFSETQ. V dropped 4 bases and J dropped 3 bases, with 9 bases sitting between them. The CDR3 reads CASSLDSTDTQYF. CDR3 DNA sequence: TGCGCCAGCAGCCTGGACTCTACAGATACGCAGTATTTT.

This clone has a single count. In DNA, the CDR3 is TGTGCCAGCAGGAAATACCGGGACAGTAACTATGGCTACACCTTC. Its translation: CASRKYRDSNYGYTF. The genes are TRBV27 and TRBJ1-2; 7 nucleotides align to TRBD1. The CDR3 runs 15 residues. With 6 bases clipped from V and 1 base from J, the junction kept 8 bases outside the gene matches. CDR1 and CDR2 (germline): MNHEY, SMNVEV (reference sequence).

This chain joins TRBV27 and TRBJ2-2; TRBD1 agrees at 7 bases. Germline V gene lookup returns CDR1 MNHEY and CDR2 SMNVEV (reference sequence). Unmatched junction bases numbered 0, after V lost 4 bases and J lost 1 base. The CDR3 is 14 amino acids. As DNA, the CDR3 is TGTGCCAGCAGTTGGACAGGGAACACCGGGGAGCTGTTTTTT. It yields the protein CASSWTGNTGELFF.

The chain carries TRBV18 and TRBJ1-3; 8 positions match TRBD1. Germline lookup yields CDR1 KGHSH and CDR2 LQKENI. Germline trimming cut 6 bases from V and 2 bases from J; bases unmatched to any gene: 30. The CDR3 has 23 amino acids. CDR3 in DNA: TGTGCCAGCTCCACGCTGCAGGGGGCAACAGGTTGGATTACTCAAGGTCCTGGAAACACCATATATTTT. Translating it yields CASSTLQGATGWITQGPGNTIYF. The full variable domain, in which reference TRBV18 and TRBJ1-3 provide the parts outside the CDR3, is NAGVMQNPRHLVRRRGQEARLRCSPMKGHSHVYWYRQLPEEGLKFMVYLQKENIIDESGMPKERFSAEFPKEGPSILRIQQVVRGDSAAYFCASSTLQGATGWITQGPGNTIYFGEGSWLTVV.

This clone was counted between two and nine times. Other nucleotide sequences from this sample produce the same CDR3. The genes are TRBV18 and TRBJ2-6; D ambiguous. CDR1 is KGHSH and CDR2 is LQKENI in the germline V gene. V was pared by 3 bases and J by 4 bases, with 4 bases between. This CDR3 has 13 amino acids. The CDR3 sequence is CASSPGGANVLTF. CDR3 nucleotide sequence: TGTGCCAGCTCACCGGGCGGGGCCAACGTCCTGACTTTC.

CDR3 sequence: CASSPQGAFYEQYF. CDR3 sequence (DNA): TGTGCCAGCAGCCCTCAGGGGGCTTTCTACGAGCAGTACTTC. This chain uses TRBV9 with TRBJ2-7; 8 bases fit TRBD1. Looked up from germline, CDR1 is SGDLS and CDR2 is YYNGEE. V trimming: 4 bases; J trimming: 3 bases; junction bases outside the gene matches: 6. This CDR3 contains 14 residues.

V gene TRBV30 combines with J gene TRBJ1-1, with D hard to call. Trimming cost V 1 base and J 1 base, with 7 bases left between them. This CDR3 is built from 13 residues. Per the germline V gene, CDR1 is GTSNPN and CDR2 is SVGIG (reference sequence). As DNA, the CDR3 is TGTGCCTGGAGTGCTAGGAAGAACACTGAAGCTTTCTTT. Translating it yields CAWSARKNTEAFF.

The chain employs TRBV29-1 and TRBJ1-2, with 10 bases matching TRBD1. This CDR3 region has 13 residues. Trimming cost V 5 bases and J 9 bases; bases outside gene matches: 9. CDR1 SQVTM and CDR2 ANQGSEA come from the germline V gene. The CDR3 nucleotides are TGCAGCGTTTCTCCGACAGGGGGCAAAAGCTACACCTTC. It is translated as CSVSPTGGKSYTF. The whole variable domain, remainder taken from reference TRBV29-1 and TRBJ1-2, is SAVISQKPSRDICQRGTSLTIQCQVDSQVTMMFWYRQQPGQSLTLIATANQGSEATYESGFVIDKFPISRPNLTFSTLTVSNMSPEDSSIYLCSVSPTGGKSYTFGSGTRLTVV.

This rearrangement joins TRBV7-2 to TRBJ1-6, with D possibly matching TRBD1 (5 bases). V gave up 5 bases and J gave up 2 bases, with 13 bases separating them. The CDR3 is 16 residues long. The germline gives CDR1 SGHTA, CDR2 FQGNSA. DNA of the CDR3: TGTGCCAGCAGCATCACGGGGACGACCTATAATTCACCCCTCCACTTT. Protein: CASSITGTTYNSPLHF.

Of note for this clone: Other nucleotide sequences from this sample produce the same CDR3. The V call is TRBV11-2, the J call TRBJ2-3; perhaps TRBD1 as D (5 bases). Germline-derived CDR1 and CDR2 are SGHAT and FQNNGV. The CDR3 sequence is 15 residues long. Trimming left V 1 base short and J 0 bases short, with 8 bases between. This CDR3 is CASSLGGGSTDTQYF. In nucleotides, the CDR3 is TGTGCCAGCAGCTTAGGGGGCGGTAGCACAGATACGCAGTATTTT.

CDR3: CASSFAYRVTGELFF. DNA for the CDR3: TGTGCCAGCAGTTTTGCCTACAGGGTAACCGGGGAGCTGTTTTTT. V and J are TRBV28 and TRBJ2-2; D might be TRBD1 (6 bases). V was pared by 3 bases and J by 5 bases, with 13 bases between. The V gene's germline CDR1 is MDHEN and CDR2 SYDVKM. CDR3 size: 15 residues.

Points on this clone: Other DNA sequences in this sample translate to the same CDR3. DNA of the CDR3: TGTGCCAGCAGTCCATACACCGGGGAGCTGTTTTTT. Translated, it gives CASSPYTGELFF. This chain links TRBV6-5 with TRBJ2-2; D remains unclear. The CDR3 spans 12 residues. Germline CDR1 reads MNHEY; CDR2 reads SVGAGI. Trimming cost V 5 bases and J 3 bases, with 4 bases left between them.

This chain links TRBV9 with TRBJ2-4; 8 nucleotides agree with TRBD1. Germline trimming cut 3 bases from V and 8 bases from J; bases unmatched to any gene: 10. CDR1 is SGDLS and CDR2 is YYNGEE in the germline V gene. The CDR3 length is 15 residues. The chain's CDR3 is CASSGPGQVVYIQYF. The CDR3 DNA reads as TGTGCCAGCAGCGGTCCGGGACAGGTAGTGTACATTCAGTACTTC.

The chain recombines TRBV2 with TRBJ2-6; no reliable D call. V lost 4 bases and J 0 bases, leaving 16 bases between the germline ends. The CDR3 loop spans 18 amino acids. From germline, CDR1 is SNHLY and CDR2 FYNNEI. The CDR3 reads CASSARSWGNSGANVLTF. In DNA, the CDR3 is TGTGCCAGCAGTGCGCGATCCTGGGGAAACTCTGGGGCCAACGTCCTGACTTTC.

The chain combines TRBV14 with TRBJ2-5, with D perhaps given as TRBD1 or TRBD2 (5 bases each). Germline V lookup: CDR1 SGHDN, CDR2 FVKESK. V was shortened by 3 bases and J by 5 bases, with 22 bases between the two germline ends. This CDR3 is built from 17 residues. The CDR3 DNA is TGTGCCAGCAGCCAGAGGGACGGTATAACGAAGCGGGAGACCCAGTACTTC. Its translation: CASSQRDGITKRETQYF.

The CDR3 nucleotides are TGTGCCACCAGGGATAGCGGGAGTCGAAATGAGCAGTTCTTC. It is translated as CATRDSGSRNEQFF. This sequence joins TRBV15 and TRBJ2-1, with 9 nucleotides matching TRBD2. The CDR3 sequence is 14 residues long. The germline V gene encodes CDR1 LNHNV and CDR2 YYDKDF (reference sequence). V trimming: 6 bases; J trimming: 7 bases; junction bases outside the gene matches: 7. Together with reference TRBV15 and TRBJ2-1, the CDR3 gives the full variable domain: DAMVIQNPRYQVTQFGKPVTLSCSQTLNHNVMYWYQQKSSQAPKLLFHYYDKDFNNEADTPDNFQSRRPNTSFCFLDIRSPGLGDTAMYLCATRDSGSRNEQFFGPGTRLTVL.

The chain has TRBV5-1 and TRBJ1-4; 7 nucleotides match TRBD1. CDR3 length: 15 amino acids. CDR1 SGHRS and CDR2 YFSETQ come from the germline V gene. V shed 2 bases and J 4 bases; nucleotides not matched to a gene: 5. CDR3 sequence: CASSFTTGINEKLFF. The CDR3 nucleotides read TGCGCCAGCAGCTTCACGACAGGGATTAATGAAAAACTGTTTTTT.

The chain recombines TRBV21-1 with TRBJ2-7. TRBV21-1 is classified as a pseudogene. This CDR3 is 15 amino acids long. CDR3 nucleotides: TGTGCCAGCAGCAAAGAAGACCCCTGGGGCTACGAGCAGTACTTC. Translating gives CASSKEDPWGYEQYF.

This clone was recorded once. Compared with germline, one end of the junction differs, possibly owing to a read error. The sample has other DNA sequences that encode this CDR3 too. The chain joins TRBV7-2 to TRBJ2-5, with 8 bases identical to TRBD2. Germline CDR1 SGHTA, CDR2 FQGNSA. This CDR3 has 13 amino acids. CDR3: CASRLAGQETQYF. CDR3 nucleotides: TGTGCCAGCAGATTAGCGGGGCAAGAGACCCAGTACTTC. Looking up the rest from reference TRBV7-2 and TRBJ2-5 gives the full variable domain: GAGVSQSPSNKVTEKGKDVELRCDPISGHTALYWYRQSLGQGLEFLIYFQGNSAPDKSGLPSDRFSAERTGGSVSTLTIQRTQQEDSAVYLCASRLAGQETQYFGPGTRLLVL.

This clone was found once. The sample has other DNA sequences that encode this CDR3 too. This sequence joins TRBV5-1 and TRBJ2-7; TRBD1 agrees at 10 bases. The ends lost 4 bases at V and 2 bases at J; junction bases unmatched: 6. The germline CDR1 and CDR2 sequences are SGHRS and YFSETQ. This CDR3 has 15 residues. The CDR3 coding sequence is TGCGCCAGCAGCCCCGGGACAGGGGTAGCCTACGAGCAGTACTTC. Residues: CASSPGTGVAYEQYF.